The 31 T cell receptor beta chains below were found in one sample sequenced in a study of blood T cell repertoires in COVID-19. TCRdb keeps only in-frame clones here, not all; method: immunoSEQ multiplex PCR. The sample includes some 28,000 clones, 70% to 90% of them seen just once. The specimen sequenced was peripheral blood. Every receptor here comes from a human donor in a cohort sampled during active COVID-19.

The CDR3 DNA is TGTGCCAGCAGCTTAGCGGTGCTAGCGGGGGTTGTGGAGACCCAGTACTTC. Protein: CASSLAVLAGVVETQYF. This chain uses TRBV7-8 with TRBJ2-5; TRBD2 agrees at 10 bases. With V trimmed by 0 bases and J by 5 bases, 9 bases remained unmatched. The CDR3 totals 17 residues. The germline V gene encodes CDR1 SGHVS and CDR2 FQNEAQ.

This chain uses TRBV9 with TRBJ1-1; TRBD1 matches 7 bases. This CDR3 has 13 amino acids. V trimming: 7 bases; J trimming: 0 bases; junction bases outside the gene matches: 3. CDR1 is SGDLS and CDR2 is YYNGEE in the germline V gene. The CDR3 spells CASGDRVNTEAFF. As DNA, the CDR3 is TGTGCCAGCGGGGACAGAGTGAACACTGAAGCTTTCTTT.

This clone was picked up a small number of times. V is TRBV25-1 and J is TRBJ1-1; possible D gene TRBD1, 6 bases. There are 14 residues in the CDR3. The V gene lost 3 bases and the J gene lost 3 bases, with 11 bases spanning the gap. Germline lookup yields CDR1 MGHDK and CDR2 SYGVNS. CDR3 sequence (DNA): TGTGCCAGCAGTGACCCTTACAGGGACACTGAAGCTTTCTTT. Its translation: CASSDPYRDTEAFF.

The V and J genes are TRBV5-1 and TRBJ1-4; 10 positions match TRBD1. V gave up 4 bases and J gave up 5 bases; unmatched junction bases: 5. CDR3 length: 15 residues. Germline CDR1 reads SGHRS; CDR2 reads YFSETQ. In DNA form, the CDR3 reads TGCGCCAGCAGCGGAACGGGACAGGGGAATGAAAAACTGTTTTTT. Residues: CASSGTGQGNEKLFF. The full variable domain, with the rest looked up from reference TRBV5-1 and TRBJ1-4, is KAGVTQTPRYLIKTRGQQVTLSCSPISGHRSVSWYQQTPGQGLQFLFEYFSETQRNKGNFPGRFSGRQFSNSRSEMNVSTLELGDSALYLCASSGTGQGNEKLFFGSGTQLSVL.

The rearrangement uses TRBV3-1 (or the pseudogene TRBV3-2) and TRBJ2-2; TRBD2 agrees at 8 bases. Germline V gives CDR1 LGHDT, CDR2 YNNKEL (reference sequence). J was trimmed by 3 bases and V by 6 bases; bases with no gene match: 6. CDR3 size: 15 residues. The CDR3 loop is CASSGRGGYTGELFF. CDR3 DNA: TGTGCCAGCAGTGGCCGGGGGGGTTACACCGGGGAGCTGTTTTTT.

The chain recombines TRBV12-3 or TRBV12-4 with TRBJ1-2; D is unresolved. The CDR3 covers 12 residues. Trimming pared 6 bases from V and 8 bases from J, leaving 13 bases between. The CDR3 DNA reads TGTGCCAGCAGACCTCCCGGGAGCGGCTACACCTTC. Its translation is CASRPPGSGYTF.

V gene TRBV12-3 or TRBV12-4 combines with J gene TRBJ1-5, with D hard to call. This CDR3 spans 12 amino acids. V lost 8 bases, J lost 5 bases, and 10 bases lay in between. The CDR3 sequence: CASGGDYQPQHF. CDR3 nucleotides: TGTGCCAGCGGAGGAGACTATCAGCCCCAGCATTTT.

This clone has a single count. The chain has TRBV18 and TRBJ1-5, with 10 positions matching TRBD1. The germline gives CDR1 KGHSH, CDR2 LQKENI. CDR3 size: 17 residues. After removal of 4 bases from V and 7 bases from J, the junction contained 13 bases not matched to a gene. CDR3 sequence: CASSQNGGQGETQPQHF. In DNA form, the CDR3 reads TGTGCCAGCTCACAGAACGGAGGACAGGGGGAGACCCAGCCCCAGCATTTT.

The gene calls are TRBV3-1 (or the pseudogene TRBV3-2) and TRBJ1-1; 7 bases map to TRBD1. The CDR3 loop spans 14 amino acids. Trimming at V came to 2 bases and at J to 1 base, leaving 1 base not matched to a gene. Germline CDR1 is LGHDT and CDR2 is YNNKEL (reference sequence). This chain's CDR3 is CASSQRDRNTEAFF. The CDR3 nucleotides are TGTGCCAGCAGCCAACGGGACAGGAACACTGAAGCTTTCTTT.

The chain couples TRBV5-1 to TRBJ2-2; 8 bases fit TRBD1. Germline-derived CDR1 and CDR2 are SGHRS and YFSETQ. The CDR3 runs 16 residues. V lost 2 bases to trimming and J lost 7 bases; unmatched junction nucleotides: 10. Here the CDR3 DNA reads TGCGCCAGCAGCTTACGGACAGGGCCAAGCGACGGGGAGCTGTTTTTT. This sequence encodes CASSLRTGPSDGELFF.

The chain carries TRBV19 and TRBJ2-2; TRBD2 might be the D (5 bases). Deletions cut 9 bases from V and 3 bases from J, with 14 bases between. Per the germline V gene, CDR1 is LNHDA and CDR2 is SQIVND (reference sequence). The CDR3 runs to 14 residues. CDR3 loop: CASREGLYTGELFF. The CDR3 coding sequence is TGTGCCAGCCGAGAGGGTCTATACACCGGGGAGCTGTTTTTT.

The chain couples TRBV7-8 to TRBJ2-5; 7 positions agree with TRBD1. Germline CDR1 SGHVS, CDR2 FQNEAQ. This CDR3 is built from 16 residues. Trimming took 4 bases from V and 4 from J; bases not matched to a gene: 12. CDR3 bases: TGTGCCAGCAGCTCGACGACAGGGTTATCATCAGAGACCCAGTACTTC. Its translation is CASSSTTGLSSETQYF.

The V and J genes are TRBV3-1 (or the pseudogene TRBV3-2) and TRBJ1-2; possibly TRBD1 for D (6 bases). V was pared by 0 bases and J by 8 bases, with 16 bases between. The germline V gene encodes CDR1 LGHDT and CDR2 YNNKEL (reference sequence). The CDR3 is 15 residues long. The CDR3 region has the DNA TGTGCCAGCAGCCAAGATAAGTATTGGACAGCCGGCTACACCTTC. It codes for CASSQDKYWTAGYTF.

The chain combines TRBV12-1 with TRBJ2-1; the table's TRBD1 call for D was not verified on the DNA. TRBV12-1 has pseudogene status. This CDR3 region has 16 residues. DNA of the CDR3: TGTGCCAGCAGCTTGAGGAGGCAGGGGGAAAGGGATGAGCAGTTCTTC. Its translation: CASSLRRQGERDEQFF.

The chain recombines TRBV18 with TRBJ2-5, with 7 bases matching TRBD1. The CDR3 has 13 residues. Germline V CDR1 and CDR2: KGHSH, LQKENI. Trimming at V came to 4 bases and at J to 5 bases, leaving 4 bases not matched to a gene. The CDR3: CASSRGGLETQYF. The CDR3 DNA reads TGTGCCAGCTCACGAGGGGGCCTGGAGACCCAGTACTTC.

This clone was seen a single time. The V and J genes are TRBV6-5 and TRBJ2-7; 9 bases agree with TRBD1. CDR3 length: 13 residues. The ends lost 7 bases at V and 7 bases at J; junction bases unmatched: 8. Germline values: CDR1 MNHEY, CDR2 SVGAGI. The CDR3 sequence: CASIRGQGNEQYF. The CDR3 region has the DNA TGTGCCAGCATTCGAGGACAGGGGAATGAGCAGTACTTC.

This rearrangement joins TRBV3-1 (or the pseudogene TRBV3-2) to TRBJ1-5; D perhaps matches TRBD1 (6 bases). V lost 4 bases, J lost 0 bases, and 7 bases lay in between. Germline CDR1 reads LGHDT; CDR2 reads YNNKEL (reference sequence). The CDR3 consists of 14 residues. The CDR3: CASSLRGSNQPQHF. The CDR3 nucleotides read TGTGCCAGCAGCCTCAGGGGTAGCAATCAGCCCCAGCATTTT.

V usage is TRBV5-1 and J usage is TRBJ2-1; D may be TRBD2 (6 bases). CDR3 length equals 15 residues. The germline V gene has CDR1 SGHRS and CDR2 YFSETQ. Between the trimmed V and J ends, which lost 0 bases and 6 bases, there was a span of 13 bases. CDR3 sequence (DNA): TGCGCCAGCAGCTTGGAAGCGGGCTTCCTCAATGAGCAGTTCTTC. This encodes CASSLEAGFLNEQFF.

The V call is TRBV5-5, the J call TRBJ2-7, with 8 bases identical to TRBD2. The CDR3 has 16 residues. From germline, CDR1 is SGHKS and CDR2 YYEKEE (reference sequence). The junction had 10 bases not matched to a gene; V was cut back by 3 bases and J by 2 bases. The CDR3 coding sequence is TGTGCCAGCAGCTCGAGACCGGGGGGGGCCCCCTACGAGCAGTACTTC. It yields the protein CASSSRPGGAPYEQYF.

The chain carries TRBV6-5 and TRBJ2-2; 7 bases align to TRBD2. J lost 3 bases, V lost 5 bases, and 6 bases had no gene match. Germline-derived CDR1 and CDR2 are MNHEY and SVGAGI. CDR3 size: 15 residues. CDR3 loop: CASSPGREHTGELFF. CDR3 coding DNA: TGTGCCAGCAGTCCGGGGCGGGAGCACACCGGGGAGCTGTTTTTT.

The chain links TRBV5-1 to TRBJ2-1, with 7 bases matching TRBD1. The CDR3 has 17 amino acids. The V gene's germline CDR1 is SGHRS and CDR2 YFSETQ. The J segment lost 4 bases and the V segment lost 2 bases, leaving 12 bases of the junction unmatched. The CDR3 reads CASSFNAGTERYNEQFF. In DNA, the CDR3 is TGCGCCAGCAGCTTTAATGCCGGGACAGAAAGATACAATGAGCAGTTCTTC.

The rearrangement joins TRBV7-6 to TRBJ2-3; no definite D call. V lost 1 base and J 7 bases, leaving 18 bases between the germline ends. This CDR3 comprises 16 residues. Germline V gives CDR1 SGHVS, CDR2 FNYEAQ. CDR3 sequence reads: CASSLDPPQSLNTQYF. The CDR3, as DNA: TGTGCCAGCAGCTTAGACCCCCCGCAGTCTTTAAATACGCAGTATTTT.

V usage is TRBV5-1 and J usage is TRBJ2-1; 9 bases are a match to TRBD1. Germline loops: CDR1 SGHRS, CDR2 YFSETQ. The V gene end was trimmed by 1 base and the J gene end by 8 bases; junction bases not matched to a gene: 13. CDR3 length: 17 amino acids. The DNA of the CDR3 is TGCGCCAGCAGCTTGACCAAAGGACAGGGGAGAGGTGATGAGCAGTTCTTC. Protein sequence: CASSLTKGQGRGDEQFF.

V is TRBV7-2 and J is TRBJ1-2; TRBD1 might be the D (5 bases). CDR3 size: 14 residues. The V gene's germline CDR1 is SGHTA and CDR2 FQGNSA. Deletions cut 5 bases from V and 7 bases from J, with 17 bases between. The CDR3: CASSPAGGVAGYTF. CDR3 coding DNA: TGTGCCAGCAGCCCAGCCGGAGGGGTTGCTGGCTACACCTTC.

A single count supports this clone. The chain uses TRBV6-1 and TRBJ2-7; 12 bases agree with TRBD2. Trimming cost V 1 base and J 5 bases; bases outside gene matches: 3. This CDR3 region has 15 residues. The V gene's germline CDR1 is MNHNS and CDR2 SASEGT. The CDR3: CASSEETSGSHEQYF. CDR3 DNA sequence: TGTGCCAGCAGTGAAGAGACTAGCGGGAGTCACGAGCAGTACTTC.

The V and J genes are TRBV2 and TRBJ2-1, with TRBD1 identical over 7 bases. The J segment lost 2 bases and the V segment lost 8 bases, leaving 6 bases of the junction unmatched. The CDR3 loop spans 14 amino acids. Germline V CDR1 and CDR2: SNHLY, FYNNEI. This CDR3 is CASRGDSTYNEQFF. The CDR3 DNA follows: TGTGCCAGCCGAGGGGACAGTACCTACAATGAGCAGTTCTTC.

The chain employs TRBV7-3 and TRBJ2-5; unclear D gene. The CDR3 runs to 17 residues. Germline V lookup: CDR1 SGHTA, CDR2 FQGTGA. The germline V and J ends were trimmed by 2 bases and 2 bases, with 18 bases remaining between them. The CDR3 loop is CASSLGFPPVAQETQYF. CDR3 nucleotides: TGTGCCAGCAGCTTAGGTTTTCCTCCTGTGGCTCAAGAGACCCAGTACTTC.

The CDR3 DNA sequence: TGTGCCATCAGTGATCCGGGACAGGGGTTCTCCTACGAGCAGTACTTC. Translated, it gives CAISDPGQGFSYEQYF. The V gene is TRBV10-3, the J gene TRBJ2-7; 10 nucleotides agree with TRBD1. V gave up 3 bases and J gave up 0 bases; unmatched junction bases: 5. CDR1 is ENHRY and CDR2 is SYGVKD in the germline V gene. CDR3 length: 16 amino acids.

The V gene is TRBV5-4, the J gene TRBJ1-2, with a tentative D call TRBD1 (5 bases). The ends were cut back, 2 bases at V and 6 bases at J, with 11 bases in the middle. The length of the CDR3 is 13 residues. Germline CDR1 SGHNT, CDR2 YYREEE (reference sequence). The CDR3 here is CASSLTGSDGYTF. DNA for the CDR3: TGTGCCAGCAGCTTAACAGGCTCGGATGGCTACACCTTC.

This chain joins TRBV6-5 and TRBJ1-2; D may be TRBD1 (5 bases). CDR1 MNHEY and CDR2 SVGAGI come from the germline V gene. The CDR3 runs to 15 residues. V was pared by 7 bases and J by 6 bases, with 21 bases between. CDR3 protein: CASISAGRIFDGYTF. DNA for the CDR3: TGTGCCAGCATTTCGGCAGGGCGGATCTTTGATGGCTACACCTTC.

In its sample, this clone was seen once. The chain links TRBV3-1 (or the pseudogene TRBV3-2) to TRBJ1-1; no firm D call. Germline V gives CDR1 LGHDT, CDR2 YNNKEL (reference sequence). The CDR3 is made up of 13 amino acids. Deletions cut 1 base from V and 6 bases from J, with 9 bases between. The DNA for the CDR3 is TGTGCCAGCAGCCAAGGACCACTATCTGAAGCTTTCTTT. This sequence encodes CASSQGPLSEAFF.